This T cell receptor beta chain comes out of a study of beta chain features in type 1 diabetes. There are 14 residues in the CDR3. V lost 4 bases and J lost 2, with 11 bases in between. Germline V gives CDR1 KGHSH, CDR2 LQKENI. This clone was seen a handful of times. As yet, its antigen is unknown. Points from the study as a whole: Across all four CD4+ subsets, people with type 1 diabetes showed modestly shorter TCRB CDR3s. A greater similarity of naive, central memory and Treg TCRB repertoires was seen among patients than among healthy donors.

Every bit of the isolated RNA underwent reverse transcription, so sequencing read expressed TCRB transcripts. Around 3.7 million reads was the average for naive, central memory and regulatory T cell samples. Method: immunoSEQ multiplex PCR; TCRdb's copy keeps in-frame clones and lacks some. The profile shows roughly 300,000 clones, about 13% of them singletons. This chain joins TRBV18 and TRBJ1-1; D unclear. The sequenced material came from naive CD4+ T cells from blood. This TCR derives from a man aged 30-40 years with type 1 diabetes. The CDR3 loop reads CASSLNTGNTEAFF. The CDR3 DNA follows: TGTGCCAGCTCACTCAATACGGGTAACACTGAAGCTTTCTTT.